This T cell receptor beta chain was recovered during a study of blood T cells in healthy people across ages. CDR3 length equals 14 residues. Looked up from germline, CDR1 is SGHAT and CDR2 is FQDESV (reference sequence). It was with a sample-barcoded 5' primer and a J-beta primer mix that a second PCR of roughly 6 to 11 cycles was run. TCRdb re-called the 5' RACE reads with MiXCR, one entry per CDR3 protein. The sample holds 350,000 to 450,000 distinct CDR3 sequences, 50% to 60% seen once. The specimen was blood. This chain uses TRBV11-1 with TRBJ2-7, with TRBD2 matching 7 bases. The J call may be in error: the DNA end matches TRBJ2-5 better. The TCR comes from a man aged 60 to 69 in good health. The CDR3, as DNA: TGTGCCAGCAGCCAGCGGGGCCAACGGGAGACCCAGTACTTC. Translation: CASSQRGQRETQYF.